A selection of T cell receptor beta chains follows, all from one sample in a study of T cell repertoires in ileal Crohn's disease. Only in-frame clones appear in the TCRdb table, and some are missing; sequencing was by immunoSEQ multiplex PCR. The top ten clones hold 3.5% to 5% of a sample with around 14,000 clones, about 80% of them seen once. Sequenced material: ileal tissue. All receptors come from an adult with Crohn's disease. Each CDR3 is given with its conserved first and last residue. A D gene is named only where the DNA matches it firmly. Some rows mark clone size as missing; the rest say once, few, many or name a class of expanded clone.

v_gene,j_gene,abundance,d_gene,CDR3nt,CDR3aa
TRBV6-4,TRBJ1-1,NA,TRBD1,TGTGCCAGCAGTGAAAGGACAGGGGATAACACTGAAGCTTTCTTT,CASSERTGDNTEAFF
TRBV2,TRBJ2-2,NA,TRBD2,TGTGCCAGCGGACTAGAGGGGAACACCGGGGAGCTGTTTTTT,CASGLEGNTGELFF
TRBV4-3,TRBJ1-2,NA,TRBD1,TGCGCCAGCAGCCAAGTCACAGGGGGCTCGGTCTATGGCTACACCTTC,CASSQVTGGSVYGYTF
TRBV7-8,TRBJ1-1,NA,NA,TGTGCCAGCAGCCGTGGGGACACGATGAACACTGAAGCTTTCTTT,CASSRGDTMNTEAFF
TRBV6-1,TRBJ2-2,NA,NA,TGTGCCAGCAGTGACCTAGGGGTCGGGGAGCTGTTTTTT,CASSDLGVGELFF
TRBV5-1,TRBJ2-3,NA,TRBD1,TGCGCCAGCAATACACAGGGGGCCGGCACAGATACGCAGTATTTT,CASNTQGAGTDTQYF
TRBV19,TRBJ1-6,NA,TRBD1,TGTGCCAGTAGCCCGGGACAGAAGAATTCACCCCTCCACTTT,CASSPGQKNSPLHF
TRBV30,TRBJ1-1,NA,NA,TGTGCCTGGAGTTCGACTTTGAACACTGAAGCTTTCTTT,CAWSSTLNTEAFF
TRBV19,TRBJ1-1,NA,NA,TGTGCCAGTAGTATAAGCTTAACCCCGGGAACTGAAGCTTTCTTT,CASSISLTPGTEAFF
TRBV2,TRBJ1-6,NA,NA,TGTGCCAGCAGTGGGGGGAGGAATTCACCCCTCCACTTT,CASSGGRNSPLHF
TRBV11-3,TRBJ2-1,NA,NA,TGTGCCAGCAGGGTATCGGGTTTAGTTGATGAGCAGTTCTTC,CASRVSGLVDEQFF
TRBV19,TRBJ1-5,once,TRBD1,TGTGCCAGTAGACGGGGAAGAACCGGGACAGGGGGGGTCAATCAGCCCCAGCATTTT,CASRRGRTGTGGVNQPQHF
TRBV19,TRBJ1-2,NA,TRBD1,TGTGCCAGTAGTGAGGACAGGGGGACTAACTATGGCTACACCTTC,CASSEDRGTNYGYTF
TRBV7-8,TRBJ1-2,NA,NA,TGTGCCAGCAGCTTAAGTACAATTTATGGCTACACCTTC,CASSLSTIYGYTF
TRBV30,TRBJ1-1,NA,NA,TGTGCCTGGAGTAGGGGCAGGGCGGGGGAAGCTTTCTTT,CAWSRGRAGEAFF
TRBV6-6,TRBJ2-2,NA,NA,TGTGCCAGCAGTTACGGCGGGACCGGGGAGCTGTTTTTT,CASSYGGTGELFF